The clone carrying this T cell receptor beta chain was seen once. This sample was included in a study of blood T cell repertoires in COVID-19. On the study more broadly: Italy, Spain and the United States were the sources of the convalescent and acute COVID-19 samples. PBMCs, B-cell-depleted T cells, or T cells were the source of the cDNA or gDNA that made up the material.

As originally analysed: Amplification of reference gene primers was used by the study to estimate nucleated cell counts. Assay used: immunoSEQ multiplex PCR; TCRdb lists only in-frame clones, some missing. From that table come the V and J calls and clone size; the DNA was used to work out D and trimming. The sample lists about 100,000 clones, approximately 81% occurring once. The germline V gene has CDR1 SGHRS and CDR2 YFSETQ. CDR3 length: 18 residues. V was shortened by 6 bases and J by 6 bases, with 27 bases between the two germline ends. The V gene is TRBV5-1, the J gene TRBJ2-2, with D possibly matching TRBD1 (5 bases). Material for sequencing was peripheral blood. The receptor's source is a woman aged 70-85 years with active or convalescent COVID-19. Written as DNA, the CDR3 is TGCGCCAGCACCCTAGACAGTAGGGGTCGGCAAACACCCGGGGAGCTGTTTTTT. It codes for CASTLDSRGRQTPGELFF.